These 32 T cell receptor beta chains share one sample of origin, sequenced in a study of shared clonotypes between healthy human individuals. Clones were sequenced by immunoSEQ multiplex PCR, and TCRdb holds only the in-frame ones, with some missing. The data contain some 2,400,000 clones, approximately 96% of them singletons. Sequencing was performed on naive CD4+ T cells sorted from blood. The subset denotes: CD45RA+ positively selected. These receptors were taken from a man aged 18-30 years in good health.

The rearrangement links TRBV5-4 to TRBJ2-5; 11 bases are a match to TRBD2. The V and J ends lost 0 bases and 4 bases, in that order; junction bases with no gene match: 8. There are 17 residues in the CDR3. Germline V gives CDR1 SGHNT, CDR2 YYREEE (reference sequence). CDR3 nucleotide sequence: TGTGCCAGCAGCTTGGTTCCGGGACTAGCGGTGCCAGAGACCCAGTACTTC. Translated, it gives CASSLVPGLAVPETQYF.

The chain couples TRBV5-1 to TRBJ2-7; 12 nucleotides align to TRBD2. Germline V lookup: CDR1 SGHRS, CDR2 YFSETQ. Germline trimming cut 0 bases from V and 7 bases from J; bases unmatched to any gene: 8. The CDR3 spans 16 residues. The CDR3 DNA is TGCGCCAGCAGCTTGGGGCTAGCGGGAGGGCCGGAAGAGCAGTACTTC. Protein product: CASSLGLAGGPEEQYF.

This clone was counted a few times. The chain carries TRBV28 and TRBJ2-7, with TRBD1 matching over 10 bases. The V segment lost 2 bases and the J segment 6 bases; nucleotides outside the gene matches: 7. The germline CDR1 and CDR2 sequences are MDHEN and SYDVKM. The CDR3 totals 15 residues. The CDR3 reads CASSLPGQGSGEQYF. For the CDR3, the DNA is TGTGCCAGCAGTTTACCGGGACAGGGGTCTGGCGAGCAGTACTTC.

This chain connects TRBV11-2 to TRBJ2-2; D unclear. The CDR3 spans 14 residues. V was pared by 5 bases and J by 4 bases, with 11 bases between. Germline V gene data show CDR1 as SGHAT and CDR2 as FQNNGV. As DNA, the CDR3 is TGTGCCAGCAGCGTAAACACGGCCACCGGGGAGCTGTTTTTT. Translation gives CASSVNTATGELFF.

CDR3 sequence: CASSEWGKPNEKLFF. The CDR3 DNA is TGTGCCAGCAGTGAGTGGGGGAAGCCCAATGAAAAACTGTTTTTT. The V gene is TRBV2, the J gene TRBJ1-4, with D maybe TRBD1 (5 bases). This CDR3 has 15 residues. The germline V gene encodes CDR1 SNHLY and CDR2 FYNNEI. Trimming pared 3 bases from V and 5 bases from J, leaving 13 bases between.

The chain recombines TRBV28 with TRBJ1-5; 8 bases fit TRBD1. There are 15 residues in the CDR3. The V segment lost 5 bases and the J segment 11 bases; nucleotides outside the gene matches: 14. The germline gives CDR1 MDHEN, CDR2 SYDVKM. The CDR3 loop reads CASSPGDRPLKAQHF. The CDR3 region has the DNA TGTGCCAGCAGTCCGGGGGACAGGCCGTTGAAAGCCCAGCATTTT.

Note on this clone: Distinct nucleotide sequences in the sample also encode this CDR3. The J gene is TRBJ2-3, the V gene TRBV7-3, with unresolved D. There are 13 residues in the CDR3. Germline assignment: CDR1 SGHTA and CDR2 FQGTGA. V was shortened by 2 bases and J by 0 bases, with 3 bases between the two germline ends. Written as DNA, the CDR3 is TGTGCCAGCAGCTTAGGTAGCACAGATACGCAGTATTTT. Translated, it gives CASSLGSTDTQYF.

The chain uses TRBV9 and TRBJ1-1; 7 bases align to TRBD1. This CDR3 is built from 16 residues. Germline CDR1 and CDR2: SGDLS and YYNGEE. Trimming removed 3 bases from V and 4 bases from J; junction bases left unmatched: 12. Here the CDR3 DNA reads TGTGCCAGCAGCGGGGACAGCGGGAAGTTCGGCACTGAAGCTTTCTTT. Translated, it gives CASSGDSGKFGTEAFF.

The chain employs TRBV10-3 and TRBJ1-1, with no clear D. This CDR3 is 15 amino acids long. Trimming took 4 bases from V and 1 from J, leaving 13 bases between them. Germline loops: CDR1 ENHRY, CDR2 SYGVKD. CDR3 nucleotide sequence: TGTGCCATCAGTGCCACACAGATTGCGAACACTGAAGCTTTCTTT. Its translation is CAISATQIANTEAFF.

On this clone itself: Other DNA variants within this sample encode the same CDR3. The chain couples TRBV5-1 to TRBJ1-3; D may be TRBD1 (5 bases). V lost 0 bases, J lost 4 bases, and 8 bases lay in between. CDR1 SGHRS and CDR2 YFSETQ come from the germline V gene. The CDR3 sequence is 14 residues long. CDR3 sequence: CASSLAGSGNTIYF. The CDR3, as DNA: TGCGCCAGCAGCTTGGCAGGGTCAGGAAACACCATATATTTT.

The rearrangement joins TRBV5-1 to TRBJ2-7; D unresolved. V was trimmed by 1 base and J by 4 bases, leaving 9 bases between them. This CDR3 contains 13 residues. Germline assignment: CDR1 SGHRS and CDR2 YFSETQ. In DNA form, the CDR3 reads TGCGCCAGCAGCTTGACCCAAGCGTACGAGCAGTACTTC. Residues: CASSLTQAYEQYF. The full variable domain, rest sourced from reference TRBV5-1 and TRBJ2-7, is KAGVTQTPRYLIKTRGQQVTLSCSPISGHRSVSWYQQTPGQGLQFLFEYFSETQRNKGNFPGRFSGRQFSNSRSEMNVSTLELGDSALYLCASSLTQAYEQYFGPGTRLTVT.

This chain joins TRBV2 and TRBJ1-6, with 7 positions matching TRBD1. The CDR3 is 14 amino acids. Germline lookup yields CDR1 SNHLY and CDR2 FYNNEI. V lost 6 bases and J lost 7; bases outside the gene matches: 6. CDR3 DNA: TGTGCCAGCAGACAACAGGGGATGAATTCACCCCTCCACTTT. Translation: CASRQQGMNSPLHF.

This chain links TRBV5-1 with TRBJ1-2; D ambiguous. This CDR3 has 13 residues. Trimming shortened V by 10 bases and J by 6 bases, and 19 bases separated the two germline ends. Germline V gene sequence: CDR1 SGHRS, CDR2 YFSETQ. The CDR3 coding sequence is TGCGCCGGACCGATCCCCAGGTTTGATGGCTACACCTTC. It codes for CAGPIPRFDGYTF.

This clone has a single count. This chain uses TRBV2 with TRBJ2-1; 14 nucleotides agree with TRBD2. From germline, CDR1 is SNHLY and CDR2 FYNNEI. The ends lost 7 bases at V and 8 bases at J; junction bases unmatched: 7. CDR3 length: 15 residues. This chain's CDR3 is CASTPMGLAGDEQFF. The CDR3 DNA reads as TGTGCCAGCACCCCAATGGGACTAGCGGGAGATGAGCAGTTCTTC. The full variable domain, rest sourced from reference TRBV2 and TRBJ2-1, is EPEVTQTPSHQVTQMGQEVILRCVPISNHLYFYWYRQILGQKVEFLVSFYNNEISEKSEIFDDQFSVERPDGSNFTLKIRSTKLEDSAMYFCASTPMGLAGDEQFFGPGTRLTVL.

The chain is built from TRBV9 and TRBJ2-1, with 11 bases lining up with TRBD2. The ends lost 4 bases at V and 4 bases at J; junction bases unmatched: 4. The germline V gene encodes CDR1 SGDLS and CDR2 YYNGEE. The CDR3 extends over 15 amino acids. In DNA, the CDR3 is TGTGCCAGCAGCCCTAGCGGGGGGCCTTACAATGAGCAGTTCTTC. This sequence encodes CASSPSGGPYNEQFF.

The chain combines TRBV6-5 with TRBJ2-5, with TRBD1 identical over 9 bases. There are 15 residues in the CDR3. The V gene's germline CDR1 is MNHEY and CDR2 SVGAGI. After removal of 2 bases from V and 4 bases from J, the junction contained 5 bases not matched to a gene. As DNA, the CDR3 is TGTGCCAGCAGTTACGGGACAGGGATAGGAGAGACCCAGTACTTC. Its translation is CASSYGTGIGETQYF.

The chain joins TRBV6-1 to TRBJ2-1; 14 bases line up with TRBD2. Germline V lookup: CDR1 MNHNS, CDR2 SASEGT. Losses at the gene ends were 1 base for V and 7 bases for J; bases not matched to a gene: 3. The CDR3 is made up of 16 amino acids. The CDR3 bases are TGTGCCAGCAGTGAAGGACTAGCGGGGGGGGAGAATGAGCAGTTCTTC. This translates into CASSEGLAGGENEQFF.

In this sample, this clone turned up once. The chain joins TRBV18 to TRBJ1-1; 8 positions agree with TRBD1. V trimming: 4 bases; J trimming: 4 bases; junction bases outside the gene matches: 5. The CDR3 contains 14 residues. CDR1 and CDR2 (germline): KGHSH, LQKENI. CDR3 sequence (DNA): TGTGCCAGCTCACGCGACAGGGGCGCCACTGAAGCTTTCTTT. Its protein product is CASSRDRGATEAFF.

This rearrangement joins TRBV9 to TRBJ2-5, with a weak D call TRBD1 (6 bases). In germline, CDR1 is SGDLS, CDR2 YYNGEE. The CDR3 is 18 residues long. V was cut by 3 bases and J by 1 base, with 22 bases left in between. The CDR3 loop reads CASSELGRTQGSQETQYF. The CDR3 DNA follows: TGTGCCAGCAGCGAACTCGGCCGGACACAGGGCTCCCAAGAGACCCAGTACTTC.

The V and J genes are TRBV7-2 and TRBJ2-7, with D perhaps TRBD1 (5 bases). Trimming cost V 5 bases and J 6 bases, with 14 bases left between them. The V gene's germline CDR1 is SGHTA and CDR2 FQGNSA. The CDR3 runs to 13 residues. The CDR3 loop reads CASSAGQPGEQYF. CDR3 sequence (DNA): TGTGCCAGCAGCGCTGGACAACCGGGCGAGCAGTACTTC.

This clone was seen a single time. V is TRBV15 and J is TRBJ2-7, with D tentatively TRBD2 (6 bases). The V end lost 0 bases, the J end lost 7 bases, and 16 bases lay between the germline ends. The CDR3 has 15 amino acids. The germline gives CDR1 LNHNV, CDR2 YYDKDF (reference sequence). The CDR3 region has the DNA TGTGCCACCAGCAGAGAGGTGGGAGGAGCCTGGGAGCAGTACTTC. The encoded protein is CATSREVGGAWEQYF.

The chain couples TRBV11-2 to TRBJ2-1, with TRBD1 as a possible D gene (6 bases). The germline V gene has CDR1 SGHAT and CDR2 FQNNGV. Trimming pared 5 bases from V and 4 bases from J, leaving 9 bases between. CDR3 size: 13 residues. The CDR3 coding sequence is TGTGCCAGCAGCACACAGGGTTACAATGAGCAGTTCTTC. This translates into CASSTQGYNEQFF.

The count of this clone is one. The chain is built from TRBV12-5 and TRBJ1-1; D possibly corresponds to TRBD1 (6 bases). The CDR3 runs 16 residues. Trimming took 6 bases from V and 0 from J, leaving 17 bases between them. The germline V gene has CDR1 LGHNT and CDR2 FRNRAP. CDR3 residues: CASGHRQVRMNTEAFF. The CDR3 DNA is TGTGCTAGTGGCCACCGACAGGTTCGGATGAACACTGAAGCTTTCTTT.

The chain carries TRBV7-9 and TRBJ1-1; perhaps TRBD1 as D (5 bases). The CDR3 length is 16 residues. Deletions cut 4 bases from V and 0 bases from J, with 15 bases between. Germline V gives CDR1 SEHNR, CDR2 FQNEAQ (reference sequence). This CDR3 is CASSSPGDRMNTEAFF. In nucleotides, the CDR3 is TGTGCCAGCAGCTCCCCCGGGGACCGCATGAACACTGAAGCTTTCTTT.

J is TRBJ1-6 and V is TRBV6-6; maybe TRBD1 (5 bases). V was clipped by 5 bases and J by 0 bases, with 11 bases between them. The CDR3 has 16 residues. Looked up from germline, CDR1 is MNHNY and CDR2 is SVGAGI (reference sequence). CDR3 sequence reads: CASSPGLSSYNSPLHF. DNA for the CDR3: TGTGCCAGCAGTCCAGGGTTGAGCTCCTATAATTCACCCCTCCACTTT.

The CDR3 DNA is TGCGCCAGCAGCCAAGTCGGGGCTCCTAGCCACACAGATACGCAGTATTTT. This gives the protein CASSQVGAPSHTDTQYF. This chain uses TRBV4-1 with TRBJ2-3; D tentatively reads TRBD1 or TRBD2 (5 bases each). This CDR3 region has 17 residues. V lost 1 base and J 2 bases, leaving 16 bases between the germline ends. The germline V gene has CDR1 MGHRA and CDR2 YSYEKL.

The chain has TRBV10-1 and TRBJ2-2; D is possibly TRBD1 or TRBD2 (5 bases each). Germline V lookup: CDR1 WNHNN, CDR2 SYGVQD (reference sequence). The CDR3 is made up of 14 amino acids. V lost 3 bases and J 7 bases, leaving 12 bases between the germline ends. The chain's CDR3 is CASSDGGSGGELFF. The CDR3 coding sequence is TGCGCCAGCAGTGATGGGGGAAGCGGCGGGGAGCTGTTTTTT.

The chain employs TRBV7-9 and TRBJ1-6; tentatively, D is TRBD1 (5 bases). Germline lookup yields CDR1 SEHNR and CDR2 FQNEAQ (reference sequence). The CDR3 loop spans 14 amino acids. Trimming took off 3 bases at V and 9 bases at J, with 12 bases between the two ends. The CDR3 region is CASSFETGFSPLHF. The CDR3 region has the DNA TGTGCCAGCAGCTTTGAAACAGGTTTTTCACCCCTCCACTTT. The whole variable domain, remainder taken from reference TRBV7-9 and TRBJ1-6, is DTGVSQNPRHKITKRGQNVTFRCDPISEHNRLYWYRQTLGQGPEFLTYFQNEAQLEKSRLLSDRFSAERPKGSFSTLEIQRTEQGDSAMYLCASSFETGFSPLHFGNGTRLTVT.

The chain uses TRBV7-9 and TRBJ1-5; weak D call: TRBD1 (5 bases). Deletions cut 1 base from V and 6 bases from J, with 10 bases between. Germline CDR1 is SEHNR and CDR2 is FQNEAQ (reference sequence). This CDR3 spans 14 amino acids. CDR3 in DNA: TGTGCCAGCAGCTTAGGGGGGGACGGTCAGCCCCAGCATTTT. It encodes CASSLGGDGQPQHF.

This clone has only one observation. Other nucleotide sequences from this sample produce the same CDR3. The rearrangement joins TRBV28 to TRBJ1-1; 9 nucleotides line up with TRBD1. The CDR3 has 14 amino acids. Germline CDR1 MDHEN, CDR2 SYDVKM. V gave up 3 bases and J gave up 1 base; unmatched junction bases: 0. This chain's CDR3 is CASSLTGGNTEAFF. The CDR3 DNA reads TGTGCCAGCAGTTTGACAGGGGGGAACACTGAAGCTTTCTTT.

This chain uses TRBV25-1 with TRBJ2-4; D is undetermined. Germline values: CDR1 MGHDK, CDR2 SYGVNS. Trimming removed 4 bases from V and 5 bases from J, with 9 bases in between. CDR3 length: 13 amino acids. CDR3 protein: CASSGGSQNIQYF. The CDR3 region has the DNA TGTGCCAGCAGTGGAGGCAGCCAAAACATTCAGTACTTC.

CDR3: CASRSLAVHEQYF. DNA for the CDR3: TGTGCCAGCAGATCCCTAGCGGTCCACGAGCAGTACTTC. This chain links TRBV6-5 with TRBJ2-7; 7 nucleotides agree with TRBD2. The CDR3 covers 13 residues. J lost 5 bases, V lost 6 bases, and 7 bases had no gene match. Germline V CDR1 and CDR2: MNHEY, SVGAGI.